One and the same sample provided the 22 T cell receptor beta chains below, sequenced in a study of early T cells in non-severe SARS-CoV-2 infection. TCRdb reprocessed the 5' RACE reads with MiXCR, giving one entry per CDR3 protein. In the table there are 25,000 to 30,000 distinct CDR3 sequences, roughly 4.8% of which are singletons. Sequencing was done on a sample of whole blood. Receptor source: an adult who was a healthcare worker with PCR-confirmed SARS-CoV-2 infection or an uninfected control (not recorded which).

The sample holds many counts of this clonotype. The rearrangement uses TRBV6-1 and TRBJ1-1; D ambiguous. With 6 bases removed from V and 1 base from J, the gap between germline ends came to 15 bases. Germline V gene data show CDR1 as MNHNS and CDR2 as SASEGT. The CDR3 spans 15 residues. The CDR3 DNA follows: TGTGCCAGCAGGGTAGGCACAGCGACGAACACTGAAGCTTTCTTT. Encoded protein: CASRVGTATNTEAFF.

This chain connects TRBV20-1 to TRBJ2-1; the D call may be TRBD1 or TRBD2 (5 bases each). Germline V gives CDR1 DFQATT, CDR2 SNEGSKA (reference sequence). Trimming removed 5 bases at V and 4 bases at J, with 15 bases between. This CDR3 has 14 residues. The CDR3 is CSAVGARGYNEQFF. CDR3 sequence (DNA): TGCAGTGCTGTCGGGGCTAGGGGATACAATGAGCAGTTCTTC.

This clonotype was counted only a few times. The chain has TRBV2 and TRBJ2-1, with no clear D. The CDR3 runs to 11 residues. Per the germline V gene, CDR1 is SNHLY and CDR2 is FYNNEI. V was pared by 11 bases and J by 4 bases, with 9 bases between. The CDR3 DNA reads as TGTGCCGGGCGAGAGTACAATGAGCAGTTCTTC. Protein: CAGREYNEQFF.

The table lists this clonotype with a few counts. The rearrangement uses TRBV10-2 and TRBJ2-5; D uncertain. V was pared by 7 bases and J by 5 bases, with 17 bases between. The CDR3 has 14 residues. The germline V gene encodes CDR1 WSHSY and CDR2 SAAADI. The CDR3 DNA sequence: TGCGCCAGCATCGACCCCAGTTACATGGAGACCCAGTACTTC. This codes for CASIDPSYMETQYF.

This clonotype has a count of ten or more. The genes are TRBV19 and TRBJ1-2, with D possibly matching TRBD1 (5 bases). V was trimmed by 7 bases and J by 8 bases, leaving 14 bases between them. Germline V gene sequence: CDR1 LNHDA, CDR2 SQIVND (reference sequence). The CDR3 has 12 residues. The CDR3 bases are TGTGCCAGTAAGATCGGGGGGAACGGCTACACCTTC. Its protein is CASKIGGNGYTF.

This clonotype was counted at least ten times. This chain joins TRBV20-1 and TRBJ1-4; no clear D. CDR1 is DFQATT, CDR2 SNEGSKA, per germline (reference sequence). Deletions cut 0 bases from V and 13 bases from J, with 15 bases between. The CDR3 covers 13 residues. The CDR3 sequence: CSAREARQAGLFF. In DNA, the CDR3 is TGCAGTGCTAGAGAGGCGCGCCAAGCCGGACTGTTTTTT.

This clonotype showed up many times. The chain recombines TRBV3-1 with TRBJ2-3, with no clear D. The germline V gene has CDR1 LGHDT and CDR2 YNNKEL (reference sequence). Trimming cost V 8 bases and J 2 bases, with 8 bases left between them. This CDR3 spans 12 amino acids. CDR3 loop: CASGILTDTQYF. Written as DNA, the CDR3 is TGTGCCAGCGGAATTCTCACAGATACGCAGTATTTT.

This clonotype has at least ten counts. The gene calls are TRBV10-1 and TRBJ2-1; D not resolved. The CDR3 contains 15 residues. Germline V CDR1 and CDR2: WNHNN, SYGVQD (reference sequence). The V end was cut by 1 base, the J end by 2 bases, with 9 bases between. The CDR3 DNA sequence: TGCGCCAGCAGTGAGTACGCAGATACCTACAATGAGCAGTTCTTC. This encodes CASSEYADTYNEQFF.

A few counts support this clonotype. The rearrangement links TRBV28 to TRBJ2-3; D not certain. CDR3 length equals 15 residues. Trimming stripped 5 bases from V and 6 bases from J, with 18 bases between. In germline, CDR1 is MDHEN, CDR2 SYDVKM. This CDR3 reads CASSTPRAARDTQYF. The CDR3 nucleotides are TGTGCCAGCAGTACCCCCCGGGCCGCGCGGGATACGCAGTATTTT.

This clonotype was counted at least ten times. CDR3 nucleotide sequence: TGTGCCAGCAGCTTCCTTCCGGCGGGGTCCTACAATGAGCAGTTCTTC. It specifies CASSFLPAGSYNEQFF. The rearrangement uses TRBV5-6 and TRBJ2-1, with D possibly matching TRBD2 (6 bases). Germline CDR1 and CDR2: SGHDT and YYEEEE. The V and J ends lost 2 bases and 1 base respectively, with 13 bases between them. The CDR3 runs 16 residues.

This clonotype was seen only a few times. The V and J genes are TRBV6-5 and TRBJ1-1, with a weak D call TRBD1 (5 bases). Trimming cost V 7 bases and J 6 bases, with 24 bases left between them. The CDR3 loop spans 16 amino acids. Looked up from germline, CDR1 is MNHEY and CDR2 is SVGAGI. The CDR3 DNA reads TGTGCCAGCACCCTAATGGCAGGGTCCGCTGTCGCTGAAGCTTTCTTT. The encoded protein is CASTLMAGSAVAEAFF.

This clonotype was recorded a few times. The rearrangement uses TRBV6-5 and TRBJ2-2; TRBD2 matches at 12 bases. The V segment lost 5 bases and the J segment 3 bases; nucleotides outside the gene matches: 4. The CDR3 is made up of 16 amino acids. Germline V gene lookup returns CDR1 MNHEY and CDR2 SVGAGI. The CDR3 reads CASSPLAGGDTGELFF. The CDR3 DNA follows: TGTGCCAGCAGTCCCCTAGCGGGGGGGGACACCGGGGAGCTGTTTTTT.

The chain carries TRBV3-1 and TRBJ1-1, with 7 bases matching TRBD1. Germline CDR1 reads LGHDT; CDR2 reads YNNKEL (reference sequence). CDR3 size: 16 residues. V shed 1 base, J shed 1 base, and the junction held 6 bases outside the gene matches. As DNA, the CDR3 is TGTGCCAGCAGCCAAGCTCGAGGGGGCCGGAACACTGAAGCTTTCTTT. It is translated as CASSQARGGRNTEAFF.

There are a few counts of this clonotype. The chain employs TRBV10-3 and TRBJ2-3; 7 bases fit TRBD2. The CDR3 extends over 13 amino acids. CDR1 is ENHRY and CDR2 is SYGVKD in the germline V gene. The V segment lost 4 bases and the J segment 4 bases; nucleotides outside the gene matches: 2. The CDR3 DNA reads TGTGCCATCAGTGCCAGCGGGGCAGATACGCAGTATTTT. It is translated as CAISASGADTQYF.

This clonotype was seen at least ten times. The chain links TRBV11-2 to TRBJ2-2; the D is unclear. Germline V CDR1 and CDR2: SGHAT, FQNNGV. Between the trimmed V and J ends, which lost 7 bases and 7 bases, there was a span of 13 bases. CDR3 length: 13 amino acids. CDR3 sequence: CASTQERSGELFF. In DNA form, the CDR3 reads TGTGCCAGCACCCAGGAAAGGAGCGGGGAGCTGTTTTTT. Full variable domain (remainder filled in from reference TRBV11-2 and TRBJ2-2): EAGVAQSPRYKIIEKRQSVAFWCNPISGHATLYWYQQILGQGPKLLIQFQNNGVVDDSQLPKDRFSAERLKGVDSTLKIQPAKLEDSAVYLCASTQERSGELFFGEGSRLTVL.

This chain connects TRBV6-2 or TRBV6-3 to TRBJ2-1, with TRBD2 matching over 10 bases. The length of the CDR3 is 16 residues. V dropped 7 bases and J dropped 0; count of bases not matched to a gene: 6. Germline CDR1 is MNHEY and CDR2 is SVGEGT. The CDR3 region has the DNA TGTGCCAGCATTAAAGCGGGGGGGAGCTCCTACAATGAGCAGTTCTTC. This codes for CASIKAGGSSYNEQFF.

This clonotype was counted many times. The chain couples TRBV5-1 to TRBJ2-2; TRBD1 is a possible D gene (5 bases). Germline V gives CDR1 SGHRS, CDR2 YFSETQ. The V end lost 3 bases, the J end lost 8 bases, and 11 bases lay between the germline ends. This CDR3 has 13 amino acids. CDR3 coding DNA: TGCGCCAGCAGCTCCGACAGTGAAGGGGAGCTGTTTTTT. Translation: CASSSDSEGELFF. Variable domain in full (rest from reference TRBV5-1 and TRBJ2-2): KAGVTQTPRYLIKTRGQQVTLSCSPISGHRSVSWYQQTPGQGLQFLFEYFSETQRNKGNFPGRFSGRQFSNSRSEMNVSTLELGDSALYLCASSSDSEGELFFGEGSRLTVL.

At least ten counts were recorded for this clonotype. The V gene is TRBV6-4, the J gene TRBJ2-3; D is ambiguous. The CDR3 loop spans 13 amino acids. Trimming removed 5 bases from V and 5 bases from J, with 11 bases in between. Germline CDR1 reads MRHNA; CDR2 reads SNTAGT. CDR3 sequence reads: CASSPTRKDTQYF. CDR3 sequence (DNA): TGTGCCAGCAGTCCAACAAGGAAAGATACGCAGTATTTT.

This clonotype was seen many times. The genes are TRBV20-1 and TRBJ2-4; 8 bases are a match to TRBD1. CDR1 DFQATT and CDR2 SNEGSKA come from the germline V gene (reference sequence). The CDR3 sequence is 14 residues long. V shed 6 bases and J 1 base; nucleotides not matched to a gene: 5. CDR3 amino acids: CSADRDRAKNIQYF. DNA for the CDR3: TGCAGTGCAGACCGGGACAGGGCCAAAAACATTCAGTACTTC.

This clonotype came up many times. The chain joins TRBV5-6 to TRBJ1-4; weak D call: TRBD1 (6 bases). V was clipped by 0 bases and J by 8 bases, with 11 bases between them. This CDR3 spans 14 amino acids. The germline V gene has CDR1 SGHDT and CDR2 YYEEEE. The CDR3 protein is CASSLAGTREKLFF. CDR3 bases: TGTGCCAGCAGCTTGGCCGGGACAAGGGAAAAACTGTTTTTT.

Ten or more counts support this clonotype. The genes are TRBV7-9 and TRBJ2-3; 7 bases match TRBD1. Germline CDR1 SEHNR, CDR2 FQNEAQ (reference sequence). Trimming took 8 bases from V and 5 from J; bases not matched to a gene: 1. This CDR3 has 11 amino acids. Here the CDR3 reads CASQGEDTQYF. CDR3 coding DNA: TGTGCCAGCCAGGGGGAAGATACGCAGTATTTT.

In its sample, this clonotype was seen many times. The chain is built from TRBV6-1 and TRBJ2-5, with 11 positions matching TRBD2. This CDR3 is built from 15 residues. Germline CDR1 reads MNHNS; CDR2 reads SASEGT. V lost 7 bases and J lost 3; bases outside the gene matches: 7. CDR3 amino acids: CASTERGLAEETQYF. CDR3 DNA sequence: TGTGCCAGCACCGAAAGGGGACTAGCGGAAGAGACCCAGTACTTC.